The sample holds a few counts of the clone carrying this T cell receptor (beta chain). The V gene's germline CDR1 is SEHNR and CDR2 FQNEAQ (reference sequence). The V and J ends lost 0 bases and 2 bases respectively, with 19 bases between them. CDR3 length: 18 residues. Barcoded TCR alpha and TCR beta cDNA libraries with UMIs came from 5'RACE using constant-segment primers. TCRdb re-called the 5' RACE reads through MiXCR, storing one row per CDR3 protein. Of around 310,000 distinct CDR3 sequences in the sample, around a fifth were seen once. This sample is part of a study of T-cell memory formation after mild COVID-19.

The origin of this receptor is a man aged 18 to 30 who had mild COVID-19 (a few samples of this study predate the infection). Cell type and time point are not known. The sample taken for sequencing was PBMCs or a T cell subset sorted from them (not recorded which). This sequence joins TRBV7-9 and TRBJ2-5; TRBD2 is a possible D gene (5 bases). CDR3 protein: CASSLAHNPSWRQETQYF. DNA for the CDR3: TGTGCCAGCAGCTTAGCGCACAACCCCTCTTGGAGGCAAGAGACCCAGTACTTC.